The clone carrying this TCR beta chain was counted only a few times. Its antigen is unidentified. This entry belongs to a study of cytomegalovirus exposure and HLA in healthy donors. Across the whole study: Approximately 200 million T cells yielded around 120 million unique TCR beta sequences in earlier analysis. The study's findings and limits: Sequencing depth roughly uniform across donors was assumed in presence/absence analyses.

This PCR relied on a set of 60 Vbeta primers and 13 Jbeta primers. Profiling relied on immunoSEQ multiplex PCR, and the TCRdb table lists in-frame clones only, not all of them. The sample shows fewer than 130,000 clones, 74% of them seen only once. The V and J ends lost 5 bases and 0 bases, in that order; junction bases with no gene match: 5. The CDR3 length is 16 residues. Germline loops: CDR1 MNHEY, CDR2 SMNVEV (reference sequence). Sequencing used PBMCs. V usage is TRBV27 and J usage is TRBJ2-7; 12 bases are shared with TRBD1. This TCR derives from a man between 50 and 59 years old in good health and CMV-seropositive. The CDR3 loop is CASSPGQGASSYEQYF. CDR3 DNA sequence: TGTGCCAGCAGTCCGGGACAGGGGGCTAGCTCCTACGAGCAGTACTTC.